This TCR beta chain was observed in a study of T cell repertoires in cytomegalovirus infection. The wider study: TCR beta signatures that were public indicated CMV infection and matching HLA type.

TCRdb re-called the reads with MiXCR, one entry per CDR3 protein. The repertoire holds hundreds of thousands of distinct CDR3 sequences, with 35% to 40% as singletons. CDR3 length: 20 amino acids. Germline assignment: CDR1 DFQATT and CDR2 SNEGSKA (reference sequence). J gave up 8 bases and V 0 bases, and 16 bases lay outside the gene matches. Sequencing was done on a sample of PBMCs. The rearrangement links TRBV20-1 to TRBJ2-1, with 16 nucleotides matching TRBD2. This sequence was found in a human donor in good health (CMV status not recorded). Some clones in this sample may be carry-over from other donors' samples. The chain's CDR3 is CSARDDTGTSGRVGSYEQFF. The CDR3 DNA is TGCAGTGCTAGAGATGATACCGGGACTAGCGGGAGGGTGGGTAGCTATGAGCAGTTCTTC.